Listed below are T cell receptor beta chains from one sample, sequenced in a study of spatial heterogeneity in lung cancer. TCRdb ran MiXCR on the 5' RACE reads and lists one entry per CDR3 protein. The repertoire includes 100,000 to 110,000 distinct CDR3 sequences, around 4.8% of them detected once, and about 20% sits in the top ten. Sequences were derived from lung tumor tissue, sampled at surgery. The origin of the receptors is a male donor with early-stage non-small cell lung cancer. The CDR3 runs from the conserved cysteine through the conserved F or W. Fields, in order: CDR3 DNA, CDR3 protein, clone size, J gene, V gene, D gene. A D gene is named only where the DNA matches it firmly. Some rows mark clone size as missing; the rest say once, few, many or name a class of expanded clone.

CDR3 DNA: TGCAGCGTTGAGCACGATAGCGGGAGATGCGACGAGCAGTACTTC
CDR3 protein: CSVEHDSGRCDEQYF
clone size: few
J gene: TRBJ2-7
V gene: TRBV29-1
D gene: TRBD2

CDR3 DNA: TGTGCCAGCAGTCATCCAGGGGTAGGGCAGCCCCAGCATTTT
CDR3 protein: CASSHPGVGQPQHF
clone size: NA
J gene: TRBJ1-5
V gene: TRBV6-6
D gene: NA

CDR3 DNA: TGTGCCAGCAGTCCCTCGCCGGGACAGTCAACACCCCTCCACTTT
CDR3 protein: CASSPSPGQSTPLHF
clone size: many
J gene: TRBJ1-6
V gene: TRBV6-6
D gene: TRBD1

CDR3 DNA: TGTGCCAGCAGCTCGAACGGTGGACAGGGCGTCCTGTTTTTT
CDR3 protein: CASSSNGGQGVLFF
clone size: many
J gene: TRBJ1-4
V gene: TRBV7-9
D gene: TRBD1

CDR3 DNA: TGTGCCAGCAGTTACTCGGTTAGCGCCGGGGAGCTGTTTTTT
CDR3 protein: CASSYSVSAGELFF
clone size: many
J gene: TRBJ2-2
V gene: TRBV6-6
D gene: NA

CDR3 DNA: TGCAGTGCTAGTCCCCAACTAGCGGGAAACACCGGGGAGCTGTTTTTT
CDR3 protein: CSASPQLAGNTGELFF
clone size: few
J gene: TRBJ2-2
V gene: TRBV20-1
D gene: TRBD2

CDR3 DNA: TGTGCCAGCAGTTACACCAAGAATGGGGATGAGCAGTTCTTC
CDR3 protein: CASSYTKNGDEQFF
clone size: many
J gene: TRBJ2-1
V gene: TRBV6-6
D gene: NA

CDR3 DNA: TGCGCCAGCAGCTTGGGACAGGGGAACTCTGAAGCTTTCTTT
CDR3 protein: CASSLGQGNSEAFF
clone size: many
J gene: TRBJ1-1
V gene: TRBV5-1
D gene: TRBD1

CDR3 DNA: TGCGCCAGCAGCTTTGCGGGGGCTCCCCGGGGCTACACCTTC
CDR3 protein: CASSFAGAPRGYTF
clone size: many
J gene: TRBJ1-2
V gene: TRBV5-1
D gene: NA

CDR3 DNA: TGCGCCAGCAGCTGGACAGGGAGGAATTCACCCCTCCACTTT
CDR3 protein: CASSWTGRNSPLHF
clone size: NA
J gene: TRBJ1-6
V gene: TRBV5-1
D gene: TRBD1

CDR3 DNA: TGTGCCAGCAGCCCATCCCTCGGCCTCCTCGGGCAGTACTTC
CDR3 protein: CASSPSLGLLGQYF
clone size: NA
J gene: TRBJ2-7
V gene: TRBV7-9
D gene: NA

CDR3 DNA: TGTGCCAGCACCCAGACTAGCGGAGGTAGTAATGAGCAGTTCTTC
CDR3 protein: CASTQTSGGSNEQFF
clone size: many
J gene: TRBJ2-1
V gene: TRBV27
D gene: TRBD2